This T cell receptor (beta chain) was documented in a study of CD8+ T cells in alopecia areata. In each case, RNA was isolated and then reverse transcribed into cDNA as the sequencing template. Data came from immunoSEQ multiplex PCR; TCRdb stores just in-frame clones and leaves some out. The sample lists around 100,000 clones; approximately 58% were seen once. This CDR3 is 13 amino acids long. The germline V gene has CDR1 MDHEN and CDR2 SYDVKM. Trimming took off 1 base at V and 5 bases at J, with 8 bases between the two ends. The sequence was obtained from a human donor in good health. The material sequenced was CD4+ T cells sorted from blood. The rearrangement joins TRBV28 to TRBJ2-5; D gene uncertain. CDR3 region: CASSLSGQETQYF. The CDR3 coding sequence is TGTGCCAGCAGTTTATCCGGTCAGGAGACCCAGTACTTC.